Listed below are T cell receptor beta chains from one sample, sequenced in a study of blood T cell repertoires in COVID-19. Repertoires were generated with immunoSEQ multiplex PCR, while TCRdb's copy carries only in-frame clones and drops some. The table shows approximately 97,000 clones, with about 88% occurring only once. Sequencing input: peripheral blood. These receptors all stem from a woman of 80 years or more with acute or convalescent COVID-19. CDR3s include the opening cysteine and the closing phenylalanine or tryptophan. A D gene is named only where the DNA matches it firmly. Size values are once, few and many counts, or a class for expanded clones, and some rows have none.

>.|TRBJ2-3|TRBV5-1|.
TGCGCCAGCAGCTTGCTAGCTAGCACAGATACGCAGTATTTT
CASSLLASTDTQYF
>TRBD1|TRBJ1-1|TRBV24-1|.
TGTGCCACCAGGGAGGCTCCGGGACAGGGGGGAAAGTACACTGAAGCTTTCTTT
CATREAPGQGGKYTEAFF
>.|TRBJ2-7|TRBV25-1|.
TGTGCCAGCAGTGAGAAGGACATACTGTACTTC
CASSEKDILYF
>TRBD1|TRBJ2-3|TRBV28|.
TGTGCCAGCAGTTGGGGACAGGGTCGGAGCACAGATACGCAGTATTTT
CASSWGQGRSTDTQYF
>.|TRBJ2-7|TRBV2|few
TGTGCCAGCAAGACAGAGCAGAGCTCCTACGAGCAGTACTTC
CASKTEQSSYEQYF
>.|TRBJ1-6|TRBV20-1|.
TGCAGTGCGAGTGGACAGTTTGGGGATTCACCCCTCCACTTT
CSASGQFGDSPLHF
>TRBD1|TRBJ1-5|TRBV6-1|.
TGTGCCAGCAGTGAAAGGGACAGGGGGAGAGATCAGCCCCAGCATTTT
CASSERDRGRDQPQHF
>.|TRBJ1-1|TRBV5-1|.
TGCGCCAGCAGCTTGGCCGGGTTTTCGGGAACTGAAGCTTTCTTT
CASSLAGFSGTEAFF
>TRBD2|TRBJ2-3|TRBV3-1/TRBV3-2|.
TGTGCCAGCAGCCTCATAGCGGGGGGAGTACCAGATACGCAGTATTTT
CASSLIAGGVPDTQYF
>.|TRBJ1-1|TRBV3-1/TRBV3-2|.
TGTGCCAGCAGCCAACAGCGGTGGACTGAAGCTTTCTTT
CASSQQRWTEAFF
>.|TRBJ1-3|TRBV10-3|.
TGTGCCATCAGTGCGGGGGGAGGCTCTGGAAACACCATATATTTT
CAISAGGGSGNTIYF
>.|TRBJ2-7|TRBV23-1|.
TGCGCCAGCAGTTGTGGGGGCAGGGTCTACGAGCAGTACTTC
CASSCGGRVYEQYF
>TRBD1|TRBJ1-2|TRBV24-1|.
TGTGCCACCCGGGGACAGGGGTCCTATGGCTACACCTTC
CATRGQGSYGYTF
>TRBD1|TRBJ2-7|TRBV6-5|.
TGTGCCAGCAGTTACTCAGGACAGGGGTACGAGCAGTACTTC
CASSYSGQGYEQYF
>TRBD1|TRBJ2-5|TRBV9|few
TGTGCCAGCAGCGTCGGGACAGGGAGAGAGACCCAGTACTTC
CASSVGTGRETQYF
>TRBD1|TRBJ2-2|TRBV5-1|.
TGCGCCAGCAGCTTGGTAGGGACAGGGGGCAACGGGGAGCTGTTTTTT
CASSLVGTGGNGELFF
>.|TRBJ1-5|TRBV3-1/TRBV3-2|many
TGTGCCAGCAGCCAAGAGGGCGGTGGGAGGCAGCCCCAGCATTTT
CASSQEGGGRQPQHF
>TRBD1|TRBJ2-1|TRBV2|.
TGTGCCAGCGTGGGGACAGGCTCCTACAATGAGCAGTTCTTC
CASVGTGSYNEQFF